The source of this T cell receptor beta chain is a study of CD8 T cells in Susac syndrome. CDR1 LGHDT and CDR2 YNNKEL come from the germline V gene (reference sequence). This CDR3 region has 18 residues. The V end lost 1 base, the J end lost 1 base, and 14 bases lay between the germline ends. The RNA, roughly 0.45 to 1 ug, was put through reverse transcription using random hexamers. MiXCR, applied by TCRdb to the immunoSEQ multiplex PCR reads, yields one record per CDR3 protein. The data hold approximately 74,000 distinct CDR3 sequences, with just over 90% observed a single time. The rearrangement joins TRBV3-1 to TRBJ2-6, with a weak D call TRBD1 (6 bases). This clonotype was obtained from a human donor with Susac syndrome. Sequencing was carried out using CD4+ T cells from PBMCs. This chain's CDR3 is CASSQVLGADSGANVLTF. CDR3 nucleotide sequence: TGTGCCAGCAGCCAAGTGCTGGGGGCAGATTCTGGGGCCAACGTCCTGACTTTC.